Listed here are 5 T cell receptor beta chains from one sample, sequenced in a study of monozygotic twins with inflammatory bowel disease. TCRdb re-called the 5' RACE reads, yielding one record per CDR3 amino acid sequence without DNA. Its table lists approximately 110,000 distinct CDR3 sequences. Sequenced: blood. The receptors were gathered from a human donor with ulcerative colitis or Crohn's disease, or a healthy co-twin of an affected twin (not recorded which).

This chain links TRBV5-5 with TRBJ1-5; the D gene TCRdb calls, TRBD1, cannot be checked with no DNA. Germline assignment: CDR1 SGHKS and CDR2 YYEKEE (reference sequence). The CDR3 contains 16 residues. CDR3 loop: CASSTAWGTENQPQHF.

The CDR3 sequence is CATGPRQASTDTQYF. The chain employs TRBV15 and TRBJ2-3; TCRdb proposes TRBD1, but this gene call is untestable without DNA. CDR3 size: 15 residues. Germline V gene data show CDR1 as LNHNV and CDR2 as YYDKDF (reference sequence).

V is TRBV18 and J is TRBJ1-6; no DNA is available, so the TRBD1 call from TCRdb remains unchecked. Germline V gene data show CDR1 as KGHSH and CDR2 as LQKENI. The CDR3 spans 13 residues. The CDR3 here is CASSPGGNSPLHF. The whole variable domain, remainder taken from reference TRBV18 and TRBJ1-6, is NAGVMQNPRHLVRRRGQEARLRCSPMKGHSHVYWYRQLPEEGLKFMVYLQKENIIDESGMPKERFSAEFPKEGPSILRIQQVVRGDSAAYFCASSPGGNSPLHFGNGTRLTVT.

The chain carries TRBV13 and TRBJ1-2. The CDR3 has 14 residues. Germline assignment: CDR1 PRHDT and CDR2 FYEKMQ (reference sequence). CDR3 amino acids: CASSLVHSGYGYTF.

The chain is built from TRBV14 and TRBJ2-7; TCRdb picks TRBD1, but there is no DNA to check that call. The CDR3 has 14 amino acids. Germline V gives CDR1 SGHDN, CDR2 FVKESK. This CDR3 reads CASSRTGPTYEQYF.